The rows below give T cell receptor beta chains drawn from one sample of a study of STAT5B mutations in CD4+ large granular lymphocyte leukemia. Libraries were prepared by immunoSEQ multiplex PCR; TCRdb keeps only in-frame clonotypes and omits some of them. The sample contains about 22,000 clones, around 78% of which appear only once. Sequencing was carried out using CD4+ T cells from blood buffy coats. All receptors derive from a human donor in good health. The CDR3 runs from the conserved cysteine through the conserved F or W. D genes are given only for firm matches. A row's size may be missing; if present it is once, few, many or a size class.

clone size	D gene	V gene	J gene	CDR3 protein	CDR3 DNA
.	.	TRBV7-9	TRBJ2-7	CASSSGRIYEQYF	TGTGCCAGCAGCTCGGGCCGGATCTACGAGCAGTACTTC
.	TRBD1	TRBV18	TRBJ2-1	CASSPAGTGGKGEQFF	TGTGCCAGCTCACCGGCCGGGACAGGGGGGAAAGGTGAGCAGTTCTTC
.	TRBD2	TRBV6-5	TRBJ2-7	CASSRTSGISYEQYF	TGTGCCAGCAGTCGGACTAGCGGGATCTCCTACGAGCAGTACTTC
.	.	TRBV5-1	TRBJ1-4	CASSLRQVATNEKLFF	TGCGCCAGCAGCTTACGACAGGTTGCAACTAATGAAAAACTGTTTTTT
once	.	TRBV9	TRBJ1-6	CASSVAGRNGDSPLHF	TGTGCCAGCAGCGTAGCCGGCAGGAACGGGGATTCACCCCTCCACTTT
.	TRBD1	TRBV7-2	TRBJ1-5	CASSLNHRGSQPQHF	TGTGCCAGCAGCTTAAACCACAGGGGAAGTCAGCCCCAGCATTTT
.	.	TRBV13	TRBJ2-7	CASSFTGTYEQYF	TGTGCCAGCAGCTTTACAGGGACCTACGAGCAGTACTTC
few	TRBD1	TRBV19	TRBJ1-5	CASSMVTGGFRSNQPQHF	TGTGCCAGTAGTATGGTGACAGGGGGCTTTCGTAGCAATCAGCCCCAGCATTTT
.	.	TRBV6-6	TRBJ2-7	CASSPKTGYEQYF	TGTGCCAGCAGTCCTAAGACAGGCTACGAGCAGTACTTC
.	TRBD1	TRBV7-3	TRBJ2-5	CASSLRGTGGETQYF	TGTGCCAGCAGCTTAAGGGGGACAGGGGGAGAGACCCAGTACTTC